Described below is a single TCR beta chain sequence and its context. The data are from a study of blood T cell repertoires in COVID-19. Background on the study: COVID-19 samples collected from the United States, Italy and Spain covered acute and convalescent phases.

Produced via immunoSEQ multiplex PCR; TCRdb's table is partial and in-frame only. The table lists some 70,000 clones, over 70% of them singletons, with less than 15% in the top ten. This receptor was obtained from a human donor in a cohort sampled during active COVID-19. The sequencing input was peripheral blood.

CDR3 nucleotides: TGTGCCAGCACCCTGACAGGGCCCTTTGGAAACACCATATATTTT. Its protein product is CASTLTGPFGNTIYF. The V call is TRBV11-2, the J call TRBJ1-3; 7 nucleotides align to TRBD1. The CDR3 loop spans 15 amino acids. The V gene end was trimmed by 7 bases and the J gene end by 3 bases; junction bases not matched to a gene: 9. The germline V gene encodes CDR1 SGHAT and CDR2 FQNNGV.